A selection of T cell receptor beta chains follows, all from one sample in a study of shared clonotypes between healthy human individuals. Only in-frame clones appear in the TCRdb table, and some are missing; sequencing was by immunoSEQ multiplex PCR. Here the sample spans over 1.4 million clones, roughly 96% being singletons. Sequenced input: naive CD4+ T cells sorted from blood. Every receptor here comes from a man aged 25 to 40 in good health. The CDR3 runs from the conserved cysteine through the conserved F or W. D genes are given only for firm matches.

TRBJ2-7 TRBV9 TRBD1 CASSVGQGRPWDEQYF TGTGCCAGCAGCGTAGGACAGGGGCGCCCCTGGGACGAGCAGTACTTC
TRBJ2-1 TRBV10-3 NA CAISPNQGLSYNEQFF TGTGCCATCAGCCCAAACCAGGGCCTCTCCTACAATGAGCAGTTCTTC
TRBJ2-1 TRBV5-5 TRBD2 CASSLGLAGVTEQFF TGTGCCAGCAGCTTGGGGCTAGCGGGAGTCACTGAGCAGTTCTTC
TRBJ2-2 TRBV18 NA CASSPPEGSENTGELFF TGTGCCAGCTCACCCCCTGAGGGGTCCGAGAACACCGGGGAGCTGTTTTTT
TRBJ2-1 TRBV5-6 NA CASIVATAHNEQFF TGTGCCAGCATCGTGGCGACGGCACACAATGAGCAGTTCTTC
TRBJ1-1 TRBV6-1 TRBD1 CASSAGTGRAFF TGTGCCAGCAGTGCCGGGACAGGGAGAGCTTTCTTT
TRBJ2-7 TRBV7-3 NA CASSLTRSGEQYF TGTGCCAGCAGCTTAACCAGGTCTGGCGAGCAGTACTTC
TRBJ1-1 TRBV6-5 TRBD1 CASSYSIPGQGTAFF TGTGCCAGCAGTTACTCCATCCCGGGACAGGGTACGGCTTTCTTT
TRBJ1-2 TRBV25-1 TRBD1 CASSEGGQNNYGYTF TGTGCCAGCAGTGAAGGGGGACAGAATAACTATGGCTACACCTTC
TRBJ2-3 TRBV6-1 NA CASSEAVWSSTDTQYF TGTGCCAGCAGTGAAGCGGTGTGGTCTAGCACAGATACGCAGTATTTT
TRBJ2-7 TRBV19 NA CASSIDFRDGSYEQYF TGTGCCAGTAGTATAGATTTCCGGGACGGGTCCTACGAGCAGTACTTC
TRBJ2-1 TRBV18 NA CASSQGLQGSTTLANNEQFF TGTGCCAGCTCACAAGGCCTACAGGGCTCGACTACCTTGGCCAACAATGAGCAGTTCTTC
TRBJ1-4 TRBV2 NA CASSGTEKLFF TGTGCCAGCTCGGGGACTGAAAAACTGTTTTTT